This T cell receptor (beta chain) is from a study of tissue T cells after allogeneic stem cell transplantation. Findings of the study overall: Blood and spleen captured only part of the tissue TCR repertoire.

Trimming stripped 5 bases from V and 7 bases from J, with 12 bases between. Per the germline V gene, CDR1 is LGHDT and CDR2 is YNNKQL (reference sequence). The CDR3 has 12 amino acids. Sequencing of TCRbeta CDR3 at survey depth gave sequences and template counts. Assay: immunoSEQ multiplex PCR; the TCRdb copy retains only in-frame clones and omits some. This sample has 8,500 to 10,000 clones, with 36% found just once. In regard to this clone: Its antigen is unknown. Gene labels here are mouse ones. The CDR3 goes on 1 residue after the read ends, and that part is filled in from the germline J gene.

Time point: mouse harvest day 14 after allogeneic transplant. Tail vein injection delivered 10^7 T-cell-depleted bone marrow cells and 10^6 splenic CD5+ T cells. Mice had MHC-mismatched B6 into BALB/c GVHD, sampled day 7 or 14. The V and J genes are TRBV4 and TRBJ2-7, with D perhaps matching TRBD1 (6 bases). The sample consisted of skin. The sequence was collected from a female BALB/c mouse given C57BL/6 T cells with graft-versus-host disease after an allogeneic hematopoietic cell transplant. CDR3 amino acids: CASSHREREQYF. Incomplete CDR3 DNA: TGTGCCAGCAGCCACAGGGAGAGGGAACAGTAC.